The following is a T cell receptor beta chain sequence with its context. What it binds is not known. RNA was extracted from bulk tissue without any cell sorting. This non-tumor lung sample came from over 3 cm beyond the tumor edge. Chemotherapy-naive patients with new lung cancer underwent thoracic surgery in China, August–late 2014. These data are taken from a study of tumor and adjacent non-tumor tissue in lung cancer. In the study overall: Samples averaged roughly 4.2 million productive TCRbeta reads each.

CDR3 size: 14 residues. Looked up from germline, CDR1 is SQVTM and CDR2 is ANQGSEA. V was pared by 4 bases and J by 2 bases, with 13 bases between. The library came from three nested PCR rounds adapted from ARM-PCR protocols. TCRdb fed the multiplex PCR reads into MiXCR, producing one record per CDR3 protein. The sample records 75,000 to 95,000 distinct CDR3 sequences, around three quarters being singletons. Study-wide results and caveats: Tumor tissue had significantly higher TCR diversity than normal lung. In normal lung, the top 100 clones were significantly more dominant than in tumor.

The clonotype was recovered from a woman between 45 and 60 years old with non-small cell lung cancer. Sequencing was performed on distant non-tumor lung tissue. The V call is TRBV29-1, the J call TRBJ2-3; unclear D gene. CDR3: CSVGVGLVTDTQYF. DNA of the CDR3: TGCAGCGTTGGCGTGGGATTGGTCACAGATACGCAGTATTTT.